This TCR beta chain derives from a study of cytomegalovirus exposure and HLA in healthy donors. Amplification used 60 Vbeta primers and 13 Jbeta primers. Repertoires were generated with immunoSEQ multiplex PCR, while TCRdb's copy carries only in-frame clones and drops some. The table lists more than 150,000 clones, around 76% of them singletons, with over 1.5% in the top ten. CDR3 length: 15 amino acids. Trimming took off 4 bases at V and 3 bases at J, with 13 bases between the two ends. Germline lookup yields CDR1 LNHDA and CDR2 SQIVND (reference sequence). The TCR comes from a middle-aged man in good health and CMV-seronegative. The rearrangement links TRBV19 to TRBJ1-5; no firm D call. The material sequenced was PBMCs. The CDR3 DNA follows: TGTGCCAGTAGTACCCCCGGACGGGACAATCAGCCCCAGCATTTT. It codes for CASSTPGRDNQPQHF.